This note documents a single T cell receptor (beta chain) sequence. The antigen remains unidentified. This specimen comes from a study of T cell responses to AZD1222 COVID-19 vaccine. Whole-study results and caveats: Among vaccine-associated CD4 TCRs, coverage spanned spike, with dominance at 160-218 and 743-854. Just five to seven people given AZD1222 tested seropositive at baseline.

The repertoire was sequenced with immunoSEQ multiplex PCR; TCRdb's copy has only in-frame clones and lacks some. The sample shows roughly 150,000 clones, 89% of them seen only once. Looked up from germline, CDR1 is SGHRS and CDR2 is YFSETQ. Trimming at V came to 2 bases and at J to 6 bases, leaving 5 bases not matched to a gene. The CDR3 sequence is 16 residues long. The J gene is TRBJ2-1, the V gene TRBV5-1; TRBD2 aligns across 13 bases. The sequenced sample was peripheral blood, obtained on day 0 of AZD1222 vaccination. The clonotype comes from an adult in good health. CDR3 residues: CASSFGGLAGTNEQFF. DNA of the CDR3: TGCGCCAGCAGCTTCGGGGGACTAGCGGGAACCAATGAGCAGTTCTTC.